The present TCR beta chain was sequenced within a study of blood T cell repertoires in COVID-19. As for the study in general: There were acute and convalescent COVID-19 samples, and they came from the United States, Italy and Spain. From T cells, B-cell-depleted T cells, or PBMCs came the material, which was cDNA or gDNA.

CDR3 length: 14 amino acids. V dropped 6 bases and J dropped 4 bases, with 15 bases sitting between them. CDR1 MDHEN and CDR2 SYDVKM come from the germline V gene. This table comes from immunoSEQ multiplex PCR, and its TCRdb copy is limited to in-frame clones, with some not included. The profile covers about 24,000 clones, with around nine tenths appearing a single time and around 30% taken by the ten largest. This clonotype originated in a woman aged 65 to 85 with active COVID-19. The chain carries TRBV28 and TRBJ1-1; D gene unclear. Sequenced: peripheral blood. The CDR3 nucleotides are TGTGCCAGCAGCCGCCGGAAGCGGTCCACTGAAGCTTTCTTT. It yields the protein CASSRRKRSTEAFF.